This T cell receptor (beta chain) was sequenced in a study of neurological immune-mediated disorders. Stored at -80 C, 2 million PBMCs were the source of the unsorted libraries. TCRdb reprocessed the 5' RACE reads with MiXCR, giving one entry per CDR3 protein. The data show roughly 62,000 distinct CDR3 sequences, with roughly 10% seen just once and approximately 1.8% held by the top ten. This receptor was taken from a man in his 60s in good health. Sequences were obtained from PBMCs.

The CDR3 DNA reads TGTGCCAGCTCTCCAGCGGGGGGCACAGATACGCAGTATTTT. Translating it yields CASSPAGGTDTQYF. This chain links TRBV18 with TRBJ2-3, with 8 positions matching TRBD2. After removal of 6 bases from V and 1 base from J, the junction contained 3 bases not matched to a gene. The CDR3 is made up of 14 amino acids. Germline lookup yields CDR1 KGHSH and CDR2 LQKENI.